Listed below are T cell receptor beta chains from one sample, sequenced in a study of shared clonotypes between healthy human individuals. Repertoires were generated with immunoSEQ multiplex PCR, while TCRdb's copy carries only in-frame clones and drops some. The table includes some 1,600,000 clones, 95% to 99% detected once. Sequencing was carried out using naive CD4+ T cells sorted from blood. These receptors were taken from a man in his thirties or forties in good health. Both conserved end residues are part of each CDR3. A D gene is named only where the DNA matches it firmly. Not all rows give a size; the values are once, few, many and, for expanded clones, a class.

j_gene,v_gene,d_gene,abundance,CDR3aa,CDR3nt
TRBJ2-7,TRBV2,TRBD1,.,CASYETGAGEQYF,TGTGCCAGCTATGAGACAGGGGCTGGGGAGCAGTACTTC
TRBJ2-1,TRBV18,TRBD2,once,CASSPPWAGGYNEQFF,TGTGCCAGCTCACCCCCTTGGGCGGGAGGGTACAATGAGCAGTTCTTC
TRBJ2-3,TRBV5-1,.,.,CASSLQDSTDTQYF,TGCGCCAGCAGCTTACAGGACAGCACAGATACGCAGTATTTT
TRBJ1-3,TRBV9,.,.,CASSVGGRDIRAGNTIYF,TGTGCCAGCAGCGTAGGGGGCCGGGACATTAGGGCTGGAAACACCATATATTTT
TRBJ2-5,TRBV29-1,.,.,CSVEVNRLDFAAQYF,TGCAGCGTGGAGGTCAATCGACTCGACTTCGCGGCCCAGTACTTC
TRBJ2-5,TRBV18,TRBD1,few,CASSPGTGGETQYF,TGTGCCAGCTCACCCGGGACAGGGGGAGAGACCCAGTACTTC
TRBJ2-7,TRBV5-1,.,.,CASSSGREKLYEQYF,TGCGCCAGCAGCTCTGGACGGGAAAAACTCTACGAGCAGTACTTC
TRBJ2-5,TRBV5-4,.,.,CASSPGTEFSKETQYF,TGTGCCAGCAGCCCTGGGACGGAATTTTCTAAAGAGACCCAGTACTTC
TRBJ2-2,TRBV10-3,TRBD2,.,CAIRGGTSGNSNTGELFF,TGTGCCATCAGGGGGGGGACTAGCGGAAATTCGAACACCGGGGAGCTGTTTTTT
TRBJ2-7,TRBV9,TRBD1,.,CASSAGTGGAYEQYF,TGTGCCAGCAGCGCCGGGACAGGGGGGGCCTACGAGCAGTACTTC
TRBJ1-1,TRBV18,.,.,CASSPVQLRSGVRSTEAFF,TGTGCCAGCTCACCAGTCCAGTTACGCTCGGGTGTCCGCAGCACTGAAGCTTTCTTT
TRBJ2-3,TRBV25-1,TRBD2,.,CASTFGVAGTTDTQYF,TGTGCCAGCACATTCGGGGTAGCGGGAACAACAGATACGCAGTATTTT
TRBJ2-5,TRBV18,TRBD2,.,CASSRGREAETQYF,TGTGCCAGCTCAAGAGGGCGGGAGGCGGAGACCCAGTACTTC
TRBJ1-1,TRBV10-3,.,.,CAISGSRMNMNTEAFF,TGTGCCATCAGTGGGTCCAGAATGAACATGAACACTGAAGCTTTCTTT
TRBJ2-2,TRBV9,.,.,CASSATGNGELFF,TGTGCCAGCAGCGCAACTGGCAACGGGGAGCTGTTTTTT
TRBJ1-2,TRBV6-5,.,.,CASSHRGNWDGYTF,TGTGCCAGCAGTCACCGAGGGAACTGGGATGGCTACACCTTC
TRBJ2-7,TRBV6-1,.,.,CASRDSREQYF,TGTGCCAGCAGGGACAGTCGCGAGCAGTACTTC
TRBJ2-7,TRBV10-3,.,.,CAISLGHGYEQYF,TGTGCCATCTCTTTAGGACACGGCTACGAGCAGTACTTC
TRBJ2-7,TRBV20-1,.,.,CSAMRVGEQYF,TGCAGTGCCATGAGGGTCGGGGAGCAGTACTTC
TRBJ2-3,TRBV27,.,.,CASSLSGVTDTQYF,TGTGCCAGCAGTTTGTCGGGAGTTACAGATACGCAGTATTTT
TRBJ2-1,TRBV6-5,TRBD1,.,CASRRDRGENEQFF,TGTGCCAGCAGAAGGGACAGGGGGGAGAATGAGCAGTTCTTC
TRBJ2-1,TRBV9,TRBD2,.,CASSVALTQRGPYNEQFF,TGTGCCAGCAGCGTAGCTCTCACACAGCGGGGCCCCTACAATGAGCAGTTCTTC
TRBJ2-1,TRBV7-6,TRBD2,.,CASSLAPAGGGYNEQFF,TGTGCCAGCAGCTTAGCGCCGGCGGGAGGGGGTTACAATGAGCAGTTCTTC
TRBJ1-2,TRBV18,TRBD1,once,CASSPGQGARGYTF,TGTGCCAGCTCACCGGGACAGGGTGCACGTGGCTACACCTTC
TRBJ1-3,TRBV7-9,.,.,CASRSSSGNTIYF,TGTGCCAGCCGCTCCAGCTCTGGAAACACCATATATTTT
TRBJ1-1,TRBV6-5,TRBD1,.,CASSYGTGGVHTEAFF,TGTGCCAGCAGTTACGGGACAGGGGGCGTTCATACTGAAGCTTTCTTT
TRBJ2-7,TRBV19,TRBD2,.,CASSIIPAGAREQYF,TGTGCCAGTAGTATTATTCCAGCGGGAGCAAGGGAGCAGTACTTC
TRBJ2-3,TRBV11-3,TRBD1,.,CASSLDPPGQGAADTQYF,TGTGCCAGCAGCTTAGATCCCCCGGGACAGGGGGCCGCAGATACGCAGTATTTT
TRBJ1-4,TRBV27,.,.,CASSSYIGPPQNEKLFF,TGTGCCAGCAGTTCCTACATCGGACCGCCTCAGAATGAAAAACTGTTTTTT
TRBJ2-5,TRBV7-9,TRBD1,.,CASSSPPGGSETQYF,TGTGCCAGCAGCTCGCCCCCAGGGGGCTCTGAGACCCAGTACTTC
TRBJ2-1,TRBV7-8,.,.,CASSPPRNEQFF,TGTGCCAGCAGCCCGCCTAGGAATGAGCAGTTCTTC